Below, 32 T cell receptor beta chains from the same sample are listed, as sequenced in a study of OX40 agonist ivuxolimab in advanced cancers. The table came from immunoSEQ multiplex PCR; TCRdb's copy has only in-frame clones and leaves some out. The repertoire holds tens of thousands of clones, roughly 91% seen once, with around 2.6% in the top ten. Sequenced material: CD4+ or CD8+ T cells sorted from blood, taken in a trial of the OX40 agonist ivuxolimab. These receptors came from an adult with an advanced solid tumor such as melanoma, head and neck, liver or kidney cancer.

The table lists this clone with a count of one. The rearrangement uses TRBV10-3 and TRBJ2-7; no clear D gene. This CDR3 region has 14 residues. Trimming shortened V by 6 bases and J by 4 bases, and 16 bases separated the two germline ends. The germline V gene encodes CDR1 ENHRY and CDR2 SYGVKD. DNA for the CDR3: TGTGCCATCAGATCCGCGACCGTATCTTACGAGCAGTACTTC. It encodes CAIRSATVSYEQYF.

This chain links TRBV4-3 with TRBJ1-2; D is undetermined. The CDR3 covers 14 residues. CDR1 and CDR2 from the germline V gene are LGHNA and YSLEER. The V end lost 0 bases, the J end lost 0 bases, and 5 bases lay between the germline ends. CDR3: CASSQERANYGYTF. In DNA form, the CDR3 reads TGCGCCAGCAGCCAAGAAAGGGCTAACTATGGCTACACCTTC.

This clone was picked up one time. The CDR3 loop is CASRQGLAGVYEQYF. The CDR3 DNA sequence: TGTGCAAGTCGACAAGGCCTAGCCGGAGTCTACGAGCAGTACTTC. The chain uses TRBV12-2 and TRBJ2-7; the table calls TRBD2, which could not be checked here. TRBV12-2 is labeled a pseudogene. The CDR3 has 15 residues.

The table lists this clone with a few counts. The chain recombines TRBV27 with TRBJ1-1, with D unclear. V was shortened by 8 bases and J by 3 bases, with 7 bases between the two germline ends. Germline V gene sequence: CDR1 MNHEY, CDR2 SMNVEV (reference sequence). The CDR3 totals 11 residues. The CDR3 nucleotides are TGTGCCAGCTGGGCCTACACTGAAGCTTTCTTT. It yields the protein CASWAYTEAFF.

The rearrangement joins TRBV10-3 to TRBJ2-3, with 7 bases matching TRBD1. V lost 6 bases to trimming and J lost 3 bases; unmatched junction nucleotides: 6. Germline-derived CDR1 and CDR2 are ENHRY and SYGVKD. CDR3 length equals 14 residues. The CDR3 region has the DNA TGTGCCATCAGCCGGGACAGAAATACAGATACGCAGTATTTT. This encodes CAISRDRNTDTQYF.

In its sample, this clone was seen once. This sequence joins TRBV6-5 and TRBJ2-7; D may be TRBD2 (7 bases). V was clipped by 4 bases and J by 5 bases, with 18 bases between them. The germline gives CDR1 MNHEY, CDR2 SVGAGI. CDR3 size: 15 residues. CDR3: CASSWEGGGWNEQYF. In DNA, the CDR3 is TGTGCCAGCAGTTGGGAGGGGGGGGGCTGGAACGAGCAGTACTTC.

This clone was seen a single time. The rearrangement links TRBV6-5 to TRBJ2-2, with D unresolved. With 0 bases removed from V and 6 bases from J, the gap between germline ends came to 11 bases. Germline lookup yields CDR1 MNHEY and CDR2 SVGAGI. The CDR3 contains 15 residues. The CDR3 sequence: CASSYSPQVAGELFF. In nucleotides, the CDR3 is TGTGCCAGCAGTTACTCGCCTCAGGTCGCCGGGGAGCTGTTTTTT.

This sequence joins TRBV6-5 and TRBJ1-6; TRBD1 might be the D (6 bases). This CDR3 is 15 amino acids long. V was clipped by 2 bases and J by 8 bases, with 13 bases between them. Germline V CDR1 and CDR2: MNHEY, SVGAGI. In DNA form, the CDR3 reads TGTGCCAGCAGTTACACAGGACAGTTCGATTCACCCCTCCACTTT. Translation gives CASSYTGQFDSPLHF.

The J gene is TRBJ1-3, the V gene TRBV5-6, with D uncertain. Trimming cost V 4 bases and J 0 bases, with 11 bases left between them. Germline loops: CDR1 SGHDT, CDR2 YYEEEE. The CDR3 sequence is 15 residues long. The CDR3 coding sequence is TGTGCCAGCAGCCCGACGGCGGCCTCTGGAAACACCATATATTTT. Its translation: CASSPTAASGNTIYF.

The V call is TRBV10-2, the J call TRBJ2-6; D call uncertain. V lost 3 bases and J 0 bases, leaving 0 bases between the germline ends. Germline CDR1 is WSHSY and CDR2 is SAAADI. The CDR3 runs 13 residues. CDR3: CASSDSGANVLTF. Written as DNA, the CDR3 is TGCGCCAGCAGTGACTCTGGGGCCAACGTCCTGACTTTC.

The CDR3 DNA reads TGTGCCAGCAGCTCCTTGGACAGCGCCGGGGAGCTGTTTTTT. This encodes CASSSLDSAGELFF. J is TRBJ2-2 and V is TRBV7-9; D may be TRBD1 (6 bases). The CDR3 loop spans 14 amino acids. CDR1 SEHNR and CDR2 FQNEAQ come from the germline V gene (reference sequence). Between the trimmed V and J ends, which lost 4 bases and 6 bases, there was a span of 12 bases.

The J gene is TRBJ2-5, the V gene TRBV11-3; TRBD2 matches at 15 bases. There are 16 residues in the CDR3. CDR1 and CDR2 from the germline V gene are SGHNT and YENEEA. Germline trimming cut 4 bases from V and 5 bases from J; bases unmatched to any gene: 5. CDR3 amino acids: CASSSGLAGGLETQYF. The CDR3 DNA is TGTGCCAGCAGCTCCGGACTAGCGGGAGGGCTGGAGACCCAGTACTTC.

The V and J genes are TRBV5-1 and TRBJ1-1, with D hard to call. Trimming removed 2 bases at V and 3 bases at J, with 11 bases between. The CDR3 length is 14 residues. The germline gives CDR1 SGHRS, CDR2 YFSETQ. The CDR3 DNA sequence: TGCGCCAGCAGCTTTTCCGGTGGGGACACTGAAGCTTTCTTT. It translates to CASSFSGGDTEAFF.

This chain links TRBV19 with TRBJ2-5; TRBD2 matches at 11 bases. Per germline, CDR1 LNHDA and CDR2 SQIVND (reference sequence). The CDR3 contains 18 residues. The V gene end was trimmed by 1 base and the J gene end by 5 bases; junction bases not matched to a gene: 12. The CDR3 sequence is CASSIGGPTSGSSETQYF. The CDR3, as DNA: TGTGCCAGTAGTATAGGGGGCCCCACTAGCGGGAGCAGCGAGACCCAGTACTTC.

This chain links TRBV27 with TRBJ2-7, with D unresolved. Germline values: CDR1 MNHEY, CDR2 SMNVEV (reference sequence). The CDR3 consists of 13 residues. V gave up 5 bases and J gave up 0 bases, with 8 bases separating them. As DNA, the CDR3 is TGTGCCAGCAGTGCGGTAAGCTCCTACGAGCAGTACTTC. Amino acids: CASSAVSSYEQYF.

The chain combines TRBV28 with TRBJ2-7; 7 bases are a match to TRBD2. The CDR3 totals 14 residues. Germline assignment: CDR1 MDHEN and CDR2 SYDVKM. V was pared by 6 bases and J by 2 bases, with 7 bases of the junction left unmatched. The CDR3, as DNA: TGTGCCAGCAGCTTAGCGGGCCCAACCTACGAGCAGTACTTC. Translating gives CASSLAGPTYEQYF.

The chain carries TRBV18 and TRBJ2-3; 9 nucleotides align to TRBD1. This CDR3 contains 16 residues. The junction had 5 bases not matched to a gene; V was cut back by 3 bases and J by 1 base. Germline V CDR1 and CDR2: KGHSH, LQKENI. The CDR3 sequence is CASSPDRGVRTDTQYF. The CDR3 nucleotides are TGTGCCAGCTCACCGGACAGGGGAGTGCGCACAGATACGCAGTATTTT. Looking up the rest from reference TRBV18 and TRBJ2-3 gives the full variable domain: NAGVMQNPRHLVRRRGQEARLRCSPMKGHSHVYWYRQLPEEGLKFMVYLQKENIIDESGMPKERFSAEFPKEGPSILRIQQVVRGDSAAYFCASSPDRGVRTDTQYFGPGTRLTVL.

The chain is built from TRBV11-3 and TRBJ2-5; TRBD2 aligns across 7 bases. V trimming: 5 bases; J trimming: 1 base; junction bases outside the gene matches: 7. Per germline, CDR1 SGHNT and CDR2 YENEEA. This CDR3 contains 15 residues. CDR3 bases: TGTGCCAGCAGCCGGGGAGGGGTGGGCCAAGAGACCCAGTACTTC. Residues: CASSRGGVGQETQYF.

This sequence joins TRBV19 and TRBJ2-2; D is perhaps TRBD2 (6 bases). Germline loops: CDR1 LNHDA, CDR2 SQIVND (reference sequence). V lost 3 bases and J lost 7, with 9 bases in between. The CDR3 runs to 13 residues. CDR3: CASSIMEGGELFF. The CDR3 nucleotides are TGTGCCAGTAGTATTATGGAGGGCGGGGAGCTGTTTTTT. The full variable domain, its missing parts supplied by reference TRBV19 and TRBJ2-2, is DGGITQSPKYLFRKEGQNVTLSCEQNLNHDAMYWYRQDPGQGLRLIYYSQIVNDFQKGDIAEGYSVSREKKESFPLTVTSAQKNPTAFYLCASSIMEGGELFFGEGSRLTVL.

This chain connects TRBV5-5 to TRBJ2-1; no definite D call. This CDR3 is built from 13 residues. CDR1 is SGHKS, CDR2 YYEKEE, per germline (reference sequence). V lost 4 bases to trimming and J lost 8 bases, with 13 bases between them. The CDR3 region has the DNA TGTGCCAGCAGCCAAACCTTCCGCGATGAGCAGTTCTTC. As protein: CASSQTFRDEQFF. Based on the CDR3 plus reference TRBV5-5 and TRBJ2-1, the full variable domain is DAGVTQSPTHLIKTRGQQVTLRCSPISGHKSVSWYQQVLGQGPQFIFQYYEKEERGRGNFPDRFSARQFPNYSSELNVNALLLGDSALYLCASSQTFRDEQFFGPGTRLTVL.

This rearrangement joins TRBV7-2 to TRBJ2-3; D is undetermined. This CDR3 is built from 12 residues. V shed 6 bases and J shed 1 base, with 5 bases lying between them. Germline CDR1 is SGHTA and CDR2 is FQGNSA. For the CDR3, the DNA is TGTGCCAGCAGTTTACGCACAGATACGCAGTATTTT. Protein sequence: CASSLRTDTQYF. The full variable domain, its missing parts supplied by reference TRBV7-2 and TRBJ2-3, is GAGVSQSPSNKVTEKGKDVELRCDPISGHTALYWYRQSLGQGLEFLIYFQGNSAPDKSGLPSDRFSAERTGGSVSTLTIQRTQQEDSAVYLCASSLRTDTQYFGPGTRLTVL.

This rearrangement joins TRBV28 to TRBJ2-7, with TRBD1 identical over 11 bases. The CDR3 contains 15 residues. The V segment lost 6 bases and the J segment 5 bases; nucleotides outside the gene matches: 9. CDR1 MDHEN and CDR2 SYDVKM come from the germline V gene. The chain's CDR3 is CASSPRPGQGDEQYF. The DNA of the CDR3 is TGTGCCAGCAGCCCCAGACCGGGACAGGGGGACGAGCAGTACTTC. The variable domain in full, completed from reference TRBV28 and TRBJ2-7, reads DVKVTQSSRYLVKRTGEKVFLECVQDMDHENMFWYRQDPGLGLRLIYFSYDVKMKEKGDIPEGYSVSREKKERFSLILESASTNQTSMYLCASSPRPGQGDEQYFGPGTRLTVT.

This clone has just a few counts. J is TRBJ2-3 and V is TRBV7-3; 7 bases align to TRBD2. The junction had 9 bases not matched to a gene; V was cut back by 6 bases and J by 3 bases. The CDR3 is made up of 15 amino acids. The germline gives CDR1 SGHTA, CDR2 FQGTGA. The CDR3 sequence: CASRETGGKTDTQYF. The CDR3, as DNA: TGTGCCAGCAGGGAGACCGGGGGGAAAACAGATACGCAGTATTTT.

The V gene is TRBV4-1, the J gene TRBJ1-4, with D possibly matching TRBD1 (5 bases). The ends were cut back, 4 bases at V and 2 bases at J, with 14 bases in the middle. CDR1 is MGHRA, CDR2 YSYEKL, per germline. The CDR3 length is 16 residues. The DNA of the CDR3 is TGCGCCAGCAGCCGCATTCGGGGGATGACTAATGAAAAACTGTTTTTT. It is translated as CASSRIRGMTNEKLFF.

This rearrangement joins TRBV6-5 to TRBJ2-3, with D perhaps matching TRBD2 (7 bases). V was pared by 6 bases and J by 6 bases, with 13 bases between. In germline, CDR1 is MNHEY, CDR2 SVGAGI. This CDR3 comprises 13 residues. The CDR3: CASRRGARDTQYF. CDR3 sequence (DNA): TGTGCCAGCAGACGGGGGGCAAGGGATACGCAGTATTTT.

Written as DNA, the CDR3 is TGTGCCAGCAGCTCCCTACAGACAAATGAAAAACTGTTTTTT. Translating gives CASSSLQTNEKLFF. This chain connects TRBV7-4 to TRBJ1-4; D remains unclear. Trimming removed 4 bases from V and 5 bases from J, with 11 bases in between. The CDR3 sequence is 14 residues long. Looked up from germline, CDR1 is SGHVT and CDR2 is SQSDAQ.

The V and J genes are TRBV18 and TRBJ1-1, with 7 positions matching TRBD1. Trimming at V came to 4 bases and at J to 1 base, leaving 6 bases not matched to a gene. Germline CDR1 KGHSH, CDR2 LQKENI. The CDR3 totals 15 residues. The CDR3 bases are TGTGCCAGCTCACGAATGGGACAGCAGAACACTGAAGCTTTCTTT. It is translated as CASSRMGQQNTEAFF.

V usage is TRBV18 and J usage is TRBJ1-4; D unclear. V dropped 0 bases and J dropped 6 bases, with 11 bases sitting between them. Per the germline V gene, CDR1 is KGHSH and CDR2 is LQKENI. The CDR3 spans 15 residues. In DNA, the CDR3 is TGTGCCAGCTCACCACCAGGGATGAAGGATGAAAAACTGTTTTTT. Encoded protein: CASSPPGMKDEKLFF.

The chain links TRBV28 to TRBJ2-7; D not resolved. The V gene lost 5 bases and the J gene lost 1 base, with 9 bases spanning the gap. The CDR3 loop spans 13 amino acids. Germline V gives CDR1 MDHEN, CDR2 SYDVKM. The CDR3 coding sequence is TGTGCCAGCAGTGGCCCGCTATCCTACGAGCAGTACTTC. Translated: CASSGPLSYEQYF.

This clone was found once. V and J are TRBV11-3 and TRBJ2-7; the match to TRBD2 covers 12 bases. The CDR3 has 17 amino acids. V shed 4 bases and J 1 base; nucleotides not matched to a gene: 8. In germline, CDR1 is SGHNT, CDR2 YENEEA. The CDR3 sequence: CASSSRTSGTVSYEQYF. DNA of the CDR3: TGTGCCAGCAGCTCCCGGACTAGCGGGACGGTATCCTACGAGCAGTACTTC.

There are a few counts of this clone. The chain combines TRBV7-9 with TRBJ1-1, with 9 bases fitting TRBD1. With 5 bases clipped from V and 0 bases from J, the junction kept 10 bases outside the gene matches. Germline CDR1 is SEHNR and CDR2 is FQNEAQ (reference sequence). The CDR3 totals 17 residues. CDR3 DNA sequence: TGTGCCAGCAGCACACCGGGACAGGGTGGGATGAACACTGAAGCTTTCTTT. Translated: CASSTPGQGGMNTEAFF.

A note on this clone: Its ends do not fully match the called genes, so a read error is possible. The rearrangement links TRBV6-1 to TRBJ2-1, with a weak D call TRBD2 (5 bases). The CDR3 length is 16 residues. CDR1 MNHNS and CDR2 SASEGT come from the germline V gene. This chain's CDR3 is CASREVRGRSYNEQFF. In DNA, the CDR3 is TGTGCCAGCAGGGAAGTCCGGGGTCGCTCCTACAATGAGCAGTTCTTC.